The sequence of this T cell receptor (beta chain) was determined in a study of T cell repertoires in cytomegalovirus infection. Study-wide context: Public TCR beta signatures were indicative of both CMV infection and a matching HLA type. Study-level findings and limits: CMV-specific HLA-C-restricted TCR beta clonotypes dominated the ex vivo response.

The germline V and J ends were trimmed by 6 bases and 1 base, with 15 bases remaining between them. This CDR3 is 15 amino acids long. Germline V gene sequence: CDR1 ENHRY, CDR2 SYGVKD. Comments on this clonotype: Its antigen is as yet unknown.

MiXCR was run by TCRdb on the reads, yielding one entry per CDR3 protein. Among a few hundred thousand distinct CDR3 sequences listed, over 35% were seen once. This clonotype was obtained from a human donor in good health (CMV status not recorded). Some clones in this sample may be carry-over from other donors' samples. The V and J genes are TRBV10-3 and TRBJ1-1; weak D call: TRBD1 (5 bases). The sample consisted of cultured PBMCs, taken from culture after CMV antigen stimulation. The CDR3 region is CAISRGAVRNTEAFF. For the CDR3, the DNA is TGTGCCATCAGCCGAGGGGCGGTTAGGAACACTGAAGCTTTCTTT.